This is a list of T cell receptor beta chains from one sample in a study of blood T cells in healthy people across ages. Via MiXCR, TCRdb re-called the 5' RACE reads, giving one row per CDR3 protein. Found here are 1.8 million or so distinct CDR3 sequences, 35% to 50% of them singletons; the top ten hold 20% to 25%. Material: blood. Every receptor here comes from a human donor in good health. CDR3s include the opening cysteine and the closing phenylalanine or tryptophan. D genes are given only for firm matches. Clone size, where shown, is once, few, many, or a class for clones that have expanded.

>TRBV15|.|.|TRBJ1-5
TGTGCCACCAGCAGAGATTGGTCGACAGGCAGTCAGCCCCAGCATTTT
CATSRDWSTGSQPQHF
>TRBV7-9|.|.|TRBJ2-1
TGTGCCAGCAGCTTTAGTATAGCTATCCAAGAGACCCAGTTCTTC
CASSFSIAIQETQFF
>TRBV7-9|TRBD1|few|TRBJ2-1
TGTGCCAGCAGTTCCGGGACAGGGCCAAATGAGCAGTTCTTC
CASSSGTGPNEQFF
>TRBV25-1|.|.|TRBJ1-1
TGTGCCAGCAGTGTTGGGGCTGAAGCTTTCTTT
CASSVGAEAFF
>TRBV5-1|.|once|TRBJ1-2
TGCGCCAGCAGCTCAATACCCGGGGATAGCGAAGGCTACACCTTC
CASSSIPGDSEGYTF
>TRBV29-1|.|once|TRBJ2-2
TGCAGCGTTGAACGTGCCGGGGAGCTGTTTTTT
CSVERAGELFF
>TRBV18|.|many|TRBJ2-6
TGTGCCAGCAGCCCCGGGAACTCTGGGGCCAACGTCCTGACTTTC
CASSPGNSGANVLTF
>TRBV12-3/TRBV12-4|.|.|TRBJ2-4
TGTGCCAGCAAAGGGGGGGAAGCCAAAAACATTCAGTACTTC
CASKGGEAKNIQYF
>TRBV4-3|.|few|TRBJ2-5
TGCGCCAGCAGCCAAGAAGCGTATCAGACCCAGTACTTC
CASSQEAYQTQYF
>TRBV2|TRBD1|once|TRBJ1-1
TGTGCCAGCAGGCAGACAGGGCGGGAGAAGAACACTGAAGCTTTCTTT
CASRQTGREKNTEAFF
>TRBV28|TRBD1|.|TRBJ1-2
TGTGCCAGCACCCGGGACAGAACTATAACTAGCTATGGCTACACCTTC
CASTRDRTITSYGYTF
>TRBV6-5|.|.|TRBJ2-5
TGTGCCAGCACCCACGGGGCCGAAGAGACCCAGTACTTC
CASTHGAEETQYF
>TRBV6-5|.|.|TRBJ1-2
TGTGCCAGCAGTTTTGCCCACCAATATGGCTACACCTTC
CASSFAHQYGYTF
>TRBV7-2|.|.|TRBJ1-1
TGTGCCAGCAGCTTAGTAGTAGGGGCATCCACTGAAGCTTTCTTT
CASSLVVGASTEAFF
>TRBV20-1|.|.|TRBJ1-2
TGCAGTGCTAGAGATCTGCAGAACCATCGCTACACCTTC
CSARDLQNHRYTF
>TRBV5-1|TRBD1|.|TRBJ1-2
TGCGCCAGCAGCTTGTCCGGGACAGGGTCTTATGGCTACACCTTC
CASSLSGTGSYGYTF
>TRBV20-1|.|.|TRBJ2-1
TGCAGTGCTAGGAACGTAAATGAGCAGTTCTTC
CSARNVNEQFF
>TRBV7-2|TRBD1|.|TRBJ2-7
TGTGCCAGCAGCCTCGTAGGACAGGGGGAGTACGAGCAGTACTTC
CASSLVGQGEYEQYF
>TRBV29-1|.|.|TRBJ1-1
TGCAGCGTTGGAAATAGGGGCGCGGACACTGAAGCTTTCTTT
CSVGNRGADTEAFF
>TRBV30|.|.|TRBJ2-1
TGTGCCTGGAGTGGACTAGGTTCCTACAATGAGCAGTTTTTC
CAWSGLGSYNEQFF
>TRBV5-5|TRBD2|few|TRBJ2-1
TGTGCCAGCAGCTTCCCTACTAGCGGCTCCTACAATGAGCAGTTCTTC
CASSFPTSGSYNEQFF
>TRBV7-2|.|once|TRBJ1-2
TGTGCCAGCAGCTTAAAGGGGACCAACTATGGCTACACCTTC
CASSLKGTNYGYTF
>TRBV29-1|TRBD1|few|TRBJ2-1
TGCAGCGTTGAAAGGGACAGGGGATACAATGAGCAGTTCTTC
CSVERDRGYNEQFF
>TRBV12-3/TRBV12-4|.|few|TRBJ1-4
TGTGCCAGCACCTCACTGGAGGGGCGAAAAAGACTGTTTTTT
CASTSLEGRKRLFF
>TRBV16|.|.|TRBJ1-5
TGTGCCAGCAGCCGAATCGGGATAAGCAATCAGCCCCAGCATTTT
CASSRIGISNQPQHF
>TRBV7-6|.|.|TRBJ2-7
TGTGCCAGCAGCGCAGGCCTCCGCTCGGCTGAGCAGTACTTC
CASSAGLRSAEQYF
>TRBV20-1|.|.|TRBJ2-5
TGCAGTGCTAGAGATTTAGGGGACCCGGAGACCCAGTACTTC
CSARDLGDPETQYF
>TRBV12-3/TRBV12-4|.|.|TRBJ1-5
TGTGCCAGCAGTTTGGCGTCCGTACCCAATCAGCCCCAGCATTTT
CASSLASVPNQPQHF
>TRBV4-2|.|.|TRBJ1-4
TGTGCCAGCAGCCAAGTCGGGCGAGGGAATGAAAAACTGTTTTTT
CASSQVGRGNEKLFF
>TRBV7-7|.|few|TRBJ2-5
TGTGCCAGCAGCCGAGATTGGGGAAGGTGGGAGACCCAGTACTTC
CASSRDWGRWETQYF
>TRBV20-1|.|.|TRBJ2-7
TGCAGTGCTAGGGAGGCTCCCTACGAGCAGTACTTC
CSAREAPYEQYF
>TRBV7-9|.|.|TRBJ1-5
TGTGCCAGCAGCTTGGTAGGGGCGCACAATCAGCCCCAGCATTTT
CASSLVGAHNQPQHF
>TRBV29-1|.|few|TRBJ2-5
TGCAGCGCTGTACCCCCCACCGGGCGGGAGACCCAGTACTTC
CSAVPPTGRETQYF
>TRBV12-3/TRBV12-4|.|once|TRBJ1-4
TGTGCCAGCAGTTTAGTTCCAAATGAAAAACTGTTTTTT
CASSLVPNEKLFF
>TRBV12-3/TRBV12-4|.|.|TRBJ1-2
TGTGCCAGCAATCCTCGGGGGGGGATTGACTATGGCTACACCTTC
CASNPRGGIDYGYTF
>TRBV20-1|TRBD1|few|TRBJ1-1
TGCAGTGCCCATCGGGGGCAGGGGGCGGGAGGGTTCACTGAAGCTTTCTTT
CSAHRGQGAGGFTEAFF
>TRBV29-1|.|.|TRBJ2-6
TGCAGCGTTCGCGAGGTGGGCTCTGGGGCCAACGTCCTGACTTTC
CSVREVGSGANVLTF
>TRBV18|.|.|TRBJ2-1
TGTGCCAGCTCCCCCGACGGAATCTCCTACAATGAGCAGTTCTTC
CASSPDGISYNEQFF
>TRBV6-1|TRBD1|.|TRBJ1-1
TGTGCCAGCAGTGATCCCAGGGGGAAAGACACTGAAGCTTTCTTT
CASSDPRGKDTEAFF
>TRBV7-8|TRBD1|.|TRBJ1-2
TGTGCCAGCAGCTTAATGACAGGGGATAACTATGGCTACACCTTC
CASSLMTGDNYGYTF
>TRBV15|.|.|TRBJ1-5
TGTGCCACCAGCAGAGATAGGGGCATCCAGAAGCCCCAGCATTTT
CATSRDRGIQKPQHF
>TRBV29-1|.|.|TRBJ2-7
TGCAGCGTTGAAGATTGGAGGGCCGACGAGCAGTACTTC
CSVEDWRADEQYF
>TRBV4-3|.|few|TRBJ1-4
TGCGCCAGCAGCCAATCCCCCGCCCCCAGACAGGCAACTAATGAAAAACTGTTTTTT
CASSQSPAPRQATNEKLFF
>TRBV11-3|.|.|TRBJ1-1
TGTGCCAGCAACCTCAGACAGACGAACACTGAAGCTTTCTTT
CASNLRQTNTEAFF
>TRBV4-2|TRBD2|few|TRBJ2-3
TGTGCCAGCAGCCAAAGGCGGGATCGACTAGCGGGGGCGCGCGCGGATACGCAGTATTTT
CASSQRRDRLAGARADTQYF